The 25 T cell receptor beta chains in this list originate from one sample, sequenced in a study of OX40 agonist ivuxolimab in advanced cancers. Sequenced by immunoSEQ multiplex PCR; TCRdb stores in-frame clones only, minus some. The table lists about 91,000 clones, 80% to 90% of them singletons. The sequences come from CD4+ or CD8+ T cells sorted from blood, collected in a trial of the OX40 agonist ivuxolimab. The origin of the receptors is an adult with an advanced solid tumor such as melanoma, head and neck, liver or kidney cancer.

This sequence joins TRBV4-1 and TRBJ2-1; 15 nucleotides line up with TRBD2. The V gene end was trimmed by 4 bases and the J gene end by 7 bases; junction bases not matched to a gene: 8. CDR1 and CDR2 (germline): MGHRA, YSYEKL. The CDR3 totals 17 residues. In DNA form, the CDR3 reads TGCGCCAGCAGCCCGATAAAGGGACTAGCGGGAGGTAATGAGCAGTTCTTC. Its protein product is CASSPIKGLAGGNEQFF.

The chain carries TRBV28 and TRBJ2-7, with 8 bases fitting TRBD1. V trimming: 8 bases; J trimming: 5 bases; junction bases outside the gene matches: 8. The CDR3 length is 13 residues. Germline V gene lookup returns CDR1 MDHEN and CDR2 SYDVKM. The CDR3 reads CASGDRRDDEQYF. CDR3 sequence (DNA): TGTGCCAGCGGGGACAGGCGAGACGACGAGCAGTACTTC.

This clone was observed a handful of times. The rearrangement links TRBV5-1 to TRBJ1-2; maybe TRBD1 (6 bases). There are 15 residues in the CDR3. V lost 4 bases, J lost 1 base, and 14 bases lay in between. Germline CDR1 and CDR2: SGHRS and YFSETQ. CDR3 sequence (DNA): TGCGCCAGCAGCACCGGGACACTATATAACTATGGCTACACCTTC. It is translated as CASSTGTLYNYGYTF.

The J gene is TRBJ2-1, the V gene TRBV19; D call uncertain. The CDR3 sequence is 15 residues long. Germline CDR1 LNHDA, CDR2 SQIVND (reference sequence). V lost 7 bases and J lost 1, with 14 bases in between. CDR3 coding DNA: TGTGCCAGTATCGATAGACGCCGTTCCTACAATGAGCAGTTCTTC. Protein product: CASIDRRRSYNEQFF.

The chain has TRBV11-1 and TRBJ2-7; 16 bases fit TRBD2. Germline CDR1 and CDR2: SGHAT and FQDESV (reference sequence). The J segment lost 0 bases and the V segment lost 1 base, leaving 6 bases of the junction unmatched. The CDR3 spans 19 residues. The CDR3 here is CASSLGMGLAGGPSYEQYF. The CDR3 DNA sequence: TGTGCCAGCAGCTTAGGGATGGGACTAGCGGGAGGGCCCTCCTACGAGCAGTACTTC.

This chain connects TRBV19 to TRBJ2-7; TRBD2 is a possible D gene (6 bases). V dropped 7 bases and J dropped 2 bases, with 12 bases sitting between them. CDR1 is LNHDA and CDR2 is SQIVND in the germline V gene (reference sequence). The CDR3 contains 13 residues. The CDR3 loop reads CASKNGRPYEQYV. CDR3 nucleotides: TGTGCCAGTAAGAACGGGAGACCCTACGAGCAGTACGTC.

V is TRBV11-3 and J is TRBJ2-3; the match to TRBD2 covers 8 bases. Germline trimming cut 2 bases from V and 2 bases from J; bases unmatched to any gene: 6. CDR1 and CDR2 (germline): SGHNT, YENEEA. CDR3 length equals 16 residues. CDR3 nucleotides: TGTGCCAGCAGCTTAAGTCGGGAGGGGTCCACAGATACGCAGTATTTT. Amino acid sequence: CASSLSREGSTDTQYF.

This clone was observed once. V usage is TRBV4-3 and J usage is TRBJ1-1; TRBD1 is a possible D gene (5 bases). Trimming removed 0 bases at V and 1 base at J, with 12 bases between. There are 16 residues in the CDR3. Germline V gene data show CDR1 as LGHNA and CDR2 as YSLEER. CDR3 sequence reads: CASSQDLGAENTEAFF. The CDR3 nucleotides are TGCGCCAGCAGCCAAGATCTCGGGGCAGAGAACACTGAAGCTTTCTTT.

The chain joins TRBV5-1 to TRBJ1-2; a weak D match, TRBD1 (6 bases). CDR3 length: 14 amino acids. Trimming took off 4 bases at V and 5 bases at J, with 15 bases between the two ends. Germline loops: CDR1 SGHRS, CDR2 YFSETQ. The CDR3 region is CASSPGEGEYGYTF. The CDR3 coding sequence is TGCGCCAGCAGCCCGGGAGAGGGGGAGTATGGCTACACCTTC.

The chain combines TRBV19 with TRBJ2-5, with 11 bases matching TRBD2. V trimming: 6 bases; J trimming: 4 bases; junction bases outside the gene matches: 4. The germline gives CDR1 LNHDA, CDR2 SQIVND (reference sequence). The CDR3 sequence is 14 residues long. CDR3 bases: TGTGCCAGTAGGGCTAGCGGGAGGATAGAGACCCAGTACTTC. Translating gives CASRASGRIETQYF.

The rearrangement joins TRBV9 to TRBJ2-2, with D possibly being TRBD2 (5 bases). V shed 0 bases and J shed 2 bases, with 8 bases lying between them. The CDR3 totals 15 residues. Germline CDR1 reads SGDLS; CDR2 reads YYNGEE. The CDR3 region is CASSVGTFNTGELFF. CDR3 DNA sequence: TGTGCCAGCAGCGTAGGGACTTTCAACACCGGGGAGCTGTTTTTT. Using reference TRBV9 and TRBJ2-2 for the parts outside the CDR3, the full variable domain is DSGVTQTPKHLITATGQRVTLRCSPRSGDLSVYWYQQSLDQGLQFLIQYYNGEERAKGNILERFSAQQFPDLHSELNLSSLELGDSALYFCASSVGTFNTGELFFGEGSRLTVL.

The chain links TRBV18 to TRBJ2-7, with a tentative D call TRBD1 (6 bases). The CDR3 runs 14 residues. CDR1 and CDR2 from the germline V gene are KGHSH and LQKENI. Between the trimmed V and J ends, which lost 3 bases and 7 bases, there was a span of 16 bases. Here the CDR3 reads CASSPGTNTGEQYV. The CDR3 nucleotides read TGTGCCAGCTCACCCGGGACAAACACGGGGGAGCAGTACGTC.

This chain connects TRBV19 to TRBJ1-5; 9 nucleotides agree with TRBD1. CDR3 size: 15 residues. V lost 6 bases to trimming and J lost 6 bases; unmatched junction nucleotides: 9. The germline CDR1 and CDR2 sequences are LNHDA and SQIVND (reference sequence). CDR3 in DNA: TGTGCCAGTAGCCAACAGGGGGCTGGGAGTCAGCCCCAGCATTTT. Translating gives CASSQQGAGSQPQHF. Combining the CDR3 with reference TRBV19 and TRBJ1-5 gives the whole variable domain DGGITQSPKYLFRKEGQNVTLSCEQNLNHDAMYWYRQDPGQGLRLIYYSQIVNDFQKGDIAEGYSVSREKKESFPLTVTSAQKNPTAFYLCASSQQGAGSQPQHFGDGTRLSIL.

The rearrangement joins TRBV29-1 to TRBJ2-5; tentative D call: TRBD1 (5 bases). The CDR3 loop spans 13 amino acids. V was clipped by 2 bases and J by 1 base, with 8 bases between them. CDR1 and CDR2 from the germline V gene are SQVTM and ANQGSEA. Here the CDR3 DNA reads TGCAGCGTTGAAAAAACAGGCCAAGAGACCCAGTACTTC. As protein: CSVEKTGQETQYF.

The chain recombines TRBV5-4 with TRBJ2-1, with 16 bases identical to TRBD2. V lost 4 bases to trimming and J lost 5 bases; unmatched junction nucleotides: 3. This CDR3 contains 16 residues. CDR1 SGHNT and CDR2 YYREEE come from the germline V gene (reference sequence). CDR3 bases: TGTGCCAGCAGCGCGGGACTAGCGGGAGGGAACAATGAGCAGTTCTTC. It translates to CASSAGLAGGNNEQFF.

The chain combines TRBV11-2 with TRBJ2-3; perhaps D is TRBD1 or TRBD2 (5 bases each). Trimming removed 1 base from V and 0 bases from J, with 11 bases in between. The V gene's germline CDR1 is SGHAT and CDR2 FQNNGV. The CDR3 runs 16 residues. The CDR3 loop is CASSLVPGTSTDTQYF. CDR3 in DNA: TGTGCCAGCAGCTTAGTCCCGGGGACCAGCACAGATACGCAGTATTTT.

The V call is TRBV25-1, the J call TRBJ2-5; 13 bases match TRBD2. CDR1 is MGHDK, CDR2 SYGVNS, per germline. V dropped 5 bases and J dropped 4; count of bases not matched to a gene: 4. The CDR3 is 15 amino acids. For the CDR3, the DNA is TGTGCCAGCAGTCTCGGACTAGCGGGAGTAGAGACCCAGTACTTC. Encoded protein: CASSLGLAGVETQYF.

A single count supports this clone. The chain links TRBV5-1 to TRBJ1-2; 11 bases align to TRBD1. Germline V gene data show CDR1 as SGHRS and CDR2 as YFSETQ. The CDR3 consists of 15 residues. V trimming: 4 bases; J trimming: 4 bases; junction bases outside the gene matches: 6. CDR3 coding DNA: TGCGCCAGCAGCCCTGGACAGGGGGCGGCCTATGGCTACACCTTC. Its protein product is CASSPGQGAAYGYTF.

This chain links TRBV5-4 with TRBJ1-6, with D possibly TRBD1 on 6 matching bases. Germline V gene sequence: CDR1 SGHNT, CDR2 YYREEE (reference sequence). The V end was cut by 3 bases, the J end by 4 bases, with 17 bases between. The CDR3 loop spans 17 amino acids. The CDR3: CASSYQLGQIYNSPLHF. CDR3 sequence (DNA): TGTGCCAGCAGCTACCAACTAGGACAGATTTATAATTCACCCCTCCACTTT. Combining the CDR3 with reference TRBV5-4 and TRBJ1-6 gives the whole variable domain ETGVTQSPTHLIKTRGQQVTLRCSSQSGHNTVSWYQQALGQGPQFIFQYYREEENGRGNFPPRFSGLQFPNYSSELNVNALELDDSALYLCASSYQLGQIYNSPLHFGNGTRLTVT.

The chain has TRBV7-7 and TRBJ2-7, with 9 bases lining up with TRBD1. After removal of 5 bases from V and 4 bases from J, the junction contained 9 bases not matched to a gene. Germline V CDR1 and CDR2: SSHAT, FNYEAQ (reference sequence). The CDR3 sequence is 15 residues long. CDR3 sequence (DNA): TGTGCCAGCAGCCCGGCCGGACAGGGGACATACGAGCAGTACTTC. This translates into CASSPAGQGTYEQYF.

J is TRBJ1-5 and V is TRBV23-1, with D hard to call. TRBV23-1 is sorted into the ORF group, with uncertain function. The germline V and J ends were trimmed by 0 bases and 3 bases, with 21 bases remaining between them. The CDR3 runs to 19 residues. CDR3 loop: CASSQSKVRVEANNQPQHF. DNA for the CDR3: TGCGCCAGCAGTCAATCGAAGGTCCGGGTGGAGGCGAACAATCAGCCCCAGCATTTT.

This chain links TRBV18 with TRBJ2-1, with 13 bases aligning to TRBD2. This CDR3 region has 16 residues. V shed 6 bases, J shed 6 bases, and the junction held 8 bases outside the gene matches. The germline V gene has CDR1 KGHSH and CDR2 LQKENI. The CDR3 nucleotides read TGTGCCAGCTCTACCCGCGGGACTAGCGGGGTCAATGAGCAGTTCTTC. This encodes CASSTRGTSGVNEQFF. Combining the CDR3 with reference TRBV18 and TRBJ2-1 gives the whole variable domain NAGVMQNPRHLVRRRGQEARLRCSPMKGHSHVYWYRQLPEEGLKFMVYLQKENIIDESGMPKERFSAEFPKEGPSILRIQQVVRGDSAAYFCASSTRGTSGVNEQFFGPGTRLTVL.

This clone showed up just once. The chain combines TRBV7-3 with TRBJ2-1; 8 nucleotides align to TRBD1. The ends lost 4 bases at V and 1 base at J; junction bases unmatched: 9. This CDR3 is built from 17 residues. Germline CDR1 and CDR2: SGHTA and FQGTGA. CDR3 amino acids: CASSYPSGQGSYNEQFF. The CDR3, as DNA: TGTGCCAGCAGCTATCCCTCTGGACAGGGTTCCTACAATGAGCAGTTCTTC.

The V call is TRBV5-1, the J call TRBJ2-5; 8 bases match TRBD1. CDR1 and CDR2 (germline): SGHRS, YFSETQ. Trimming at V came to 4 bases and at J to 0 bases, leaving 8 bases not matched to a gene. The CDR3 runs to 16 residues. CDR3 protein: CASSPRTGGNQETQYF. Written as DNA, the CDR3 is TGCGCCAGCAGCCCGAGAACAGGGGGAAACCAAGAGACCCAGTACTTC.

The chain employs TRBV18 and TRBJ1-5; no reliable D call. Per the germline V gene, CDR1 is KGHSH and CDR2 is LQKENI. The CDR3 spans 13 residues. The V end was cut by 6 bases, the J end by 1 base, with 7 bases between. The chain's CDR3 is CASSSQSNQPQHF. The CDR3 nucleotides read TGTGCCAGCTCTTCTCAAAGCAATCAGCCCCAGCATTTT.